The rows below give T cell receptor beta chains drawn from one sample of a study of OX40 agonist ivuxolimab in advanced cancers. Profiled with immunoSEQ multiplex PCR; TCRdb holds only in-frame clones, not every one. The sample has roughly 56,000 clones, 85% seen once. The specimen was CD4+ or CD8+ T cells sorted from blood, collected in a trial of the OX40 agonist ivuxolimab. Receptors were obtained from an adult with an advanced solid tumor such as melanoma, head and neck, liver or kidney cancer. Each CDR3 is given with its conserved first and last residue. The D gene is left open where the match is weak. The listing skips clone size in some rows; elsewhere it reads once, few, many or a size class.

clone size,D gene,J gene,V gene,CDR3 protein,CDR3 DNA
-,TRBD2,TRBJ2-3,TRBV11-3,CASSLAGTSGQVMQYF,TGTGCCAGCAGCTTAGCCGGGACTAGCGGGCAAGTTATGCAGTATTTT
-,TRBD1,TRBJ2-1,TRBV7-9,CASSSTGANEQFF,TGTGCCAGCAGCTCCACAGGGGCAAATGAGCAGTTCTTC
-,-,TRBJ2-7,TRBV5-6,CASSRSGSSYEQYF,TGTGCCAGCAGCCGGAGCGGTAGCTCCTACGAGCAGTACTTC
-,-,TRBJ2-5,TRBV4-1,CASSPGALQETQYF,TGCGCCAGCAGTCCCGGGGCTCTCCAAGAGACCCAGTACTTC
-,TRBD1,TRBJ1-4,TRBV5-4,CASSATGGDTNEKLFF,TGTGCCAGCAGCGCGACAGGGGGGGACACTAATGAAAAACTGTTTTTT
-,-,TRBJ2-4,TRBV11-3,CASSSRVTKNIQYF,TGTGCCAGCAGCTCCAGGGTCACCAAAAACATTCAGTACTTC
-,-,TRBJ1-1,TRBV4-1,CASRPGQENTEAFF,TGCGCCAGCAGACCGGGACAAGAGAACACTGAAGCTTTCTTT
-,-,TRBJ2-4,TRBV25-1,CASSVQGLAKNIQYF,TGTGCCAGCAGTGTACAGGGACTAGCCAAAAACATTCAGTACTTC
-,-,TRBJ2-7,TRBV5-4,CASSFQGEQYF,TGTGCCAGCAGCTTCCAGGGAGAGCAGTACTTC
once,-,TRBJ1-3,TRBV28,CASSTREIESSGNTIYF,TGTGCCAGCAGTACGCGAGAAATTGAGAGCTCTGGAAACACCATATATTTT
-,-,TRBJ1-3,TRBV6-5,CATSDLNSGNTIYF,TGTGCCACCTCGGACCTCAACTCTGGAAACACCATATATTTT
few,-,TRBJ2-7,TRBV10-1,CASSEYADPYEQYF,TGCGCCAGCAGTGAATACGCGGATCCCTACGAGCAGTACTTC
-,-,TRBJ2-5,TRBV2,CASRQQLYQETQYF,TGTGCCAGCAGACAACAACTTTACCAAGAGACCCAGTACTTC
-,-,TRBJ2-5,TRBV10-3,CAISERGETQYF,TGTGCCATCAGTGAAAGAGGGGAGACCCAGTACTTC
-,-,TRBJ2-1,TRBV10-2,CASSEGGPFSYNEQFF,TGCGCCAGCAGTGAGGGGGGGCCTTTCTCCTACAATGAGCAGTTCTTC
few,-,TRBJ2-3,TRBV6-5,CASSYDREHLTDTQYF,TGTGCCAGCAGTTACGACCGGGAGCATCTCACAGATACGCAGTATTTT
-,TRBD1,TRBJ2-5,TRBV28,CASSLTRTGTETQYF,TGTGCCAGCAGTTTAACGAGGACAGGGACAGAGACCCAGTACTTC
-,-,TRBJ2-2,TRBV7-9,CASSLNTGDYDGELFF,TGTGCCAGCAGCTTGAACACAGGAGACTACGACGGGGAGCTGTTTTTT
-,-,TRBJ1-6,TRBV25-1,CASSEQGRAPLHF,TGTGCCAGCAGTGAACAGGGTAGGGCACCCCTCCACTTT
-,TRBD2,TRBJ2-7,TRBV4-2,CASSSFTSGRAYEQYF,TGTGCCAGCAGCTCCTTCACTAGCGGGAGGGCCTACGAGCAGTACTTC
-,TRBD1,TRBJ2-7,TRBV6-6,CASSTDRGGQYF,TGTGCCAGCAGTACAGACAGGGGCGGGCAGTACTTC
few,-,TRBJ1-1,TRBV4-1,CASSQGIRDTRHTEAFF,TGCGCCAGCAGCCAAGGCATACGGGACACCCGCCACACTGAAGCTTTCTTT
once,-,TRBJ2-5,TRBV7-3,CASSFQETQYF,TGTGCCAGCAGCTTTCAAGAGACCCAGTACTTC
-,-,TRBJ1-3,TRBV28,CASRPGSGNTIYF,TGTGCCAGCAGGCCGGGCTCTGGAAACACCATATATTTT
-,-,TRBJ2-7,TRBV6-5,CASAAARYPSYEQYF,TGTGCCAGCGCGGCGGCAAGATACCCCTCCTACGAGCAGTACTTC
-,-,TRBJ2-3,TRBV28,CASIGVMTDTQYF,TGTGCCAGCATTGGGGTAATGACAGATACGCAGTATTTT
-,TRBD1,TRBJ2-7,TRBV15,CATSQGTGQGEQYF,TGTGCCACCAGCCAAGGGACAGGGCAGGGCGAGCAGTACTTC
-,TRBD2,TRBJ2-1,TRBV6-4,CASSDSGGIPYNEQFF,TGTGCCAGCAGTGACTCGGGAGGGATCCCCTACAATGAGCAGTTCTTC
-,TRBD2,TRBJ2-1,TRBV7-9,CASSSPGAGGGYNEQFF,TGTGCCAGCAGCTCCCCGGGAGCGGGAGGGGGCTACAATGAGCAGTTCTTC
-,-,TRBJ1-5,TRBV10-3,CAISITPDNQPQHF,TGTGCCATCAGTATCACCCCCGATAATCAGCCCCAGCATTTT
-,-,TRBJ2-7,TRBV5-5,CASSLATGIVYEQYF,TGTGCCAGCAGCTTGGCCACCGGGATAGTCTACGAGCAGTACTTC
-,-,TRBJ1-6,TRBV5-1,CASSEGRDRSSYNSPLHF,TGCGCCAGCAGCGAGGGACGGGATAGGAGCTCCTATAATTCACCCCTCCACTTT
-,TRBD1,TRBJ2-7,TRBV28,CASTPSGTVYEQYF,TGTGCCAGCACCCCCTCCGGGACAGTCTACGAGCAGTACTTC
-,-,TRBJ2-7,TRBV30,CAWSVKSSYEQYF,TGTGCCTGGAGTGTCAAGAGCTCCTACGAGCAGTACTTC
-,-,TRBJ2-5,TRBV9,CASSVAGSRQETQYF,TGTGCCAGCAGCGTAGCTGGTAGCAGGCAAGAGACCCAGTACTTC
-,-,TRBJ2-7,TRBV11-3,CASSLGSGYEQYF,TGTGCCAGCAGCTTAGGGTCAGGCTACGAGCAGTACTTC
few,-,TRBJ2-7,TRBV7-9,CASSFPTTPEQYF,TGTGCCAGCAGCTTCCCGACGACGCCCGAGCAGTACTTC
-,-,TRBJ1-1,TRBV14,CASGDIRTEAFF,TGTGCCAGCGGGGACATCCGCACTGAAGCTTTCTTT
-,TRBD2,TRBJ2-1,TRBV25-1,CASSEVLAGEYNEQFF,TGTGCCAGCAGTGAAGTCCTAGCGGGAGAATACAATGAGCAGTTCTTC
-,-,TRBJ2-4,TRBV5-1,CASSLDTKNIQYF,TGCGCCAGCAGCTTGGACACCAAAAACATTCAGTACTTC
-,TRBD1,TRBJ1-2,TRBV6-6,CASSYRGPF,TGTGCCAGCAGTTACAGGGGGCCCTTC
-,TRBD1,TRBJ2-7,TRBV6-6,CASRVSGDRGTYEQYF,TGTGCCAGCAGAGTATCCGGGGACAGGGGAACCTACGAGCAGTACTTC
-,TRBD1,TRBJ1-4,TRBV2,CASSERRPGGDEKLFF,TGTGCCAGCAGTGAGAGGCGGCCAGGGGGCGACGAAAAACTGTTTTTT